This passage covers 21 T cell receptor beta chains from one sample sequenced in a study of blood T cells in healthy people across ages. The use of a sample-barcoded 5' primer and a J-beta primer mix characterized a second PCR of 7 to 11 cycles. TCRdb processed the 5' RACE reads anew with MiXCR; each CDR3 protein has one entry. The data hold approximately 1,100,000 distinct CDR3 sequences, with less than 50% observed a single time. Material for sequencing was blood. The origin of the receptors is a woman aged 55 to 70 in good health.

CDR3 coding DNA: TGCAGCGTCCTCCCCGGGACTAGCGAAATTACCGGGGAGCTGTTTTTT. Residues: CSVLPGTSEITGELFF. The rearrangement uses TRBV29-1 and TRBJ2-2; 10 bases match TRBD2. CDR3 length equals 16 residues. The trim removed 6 bases at V and 5 bases at J, leaving 12 bases unmatched. Germline-derived CDR1 and CDR2 are SQVTM and ANQGSEA.

The chain recombines TRBV20-1 with TRBJ2-1; 8 bases align to TRBD1. Matching the DNA end better, TRBJ2-7 makes the J call doubtful. Germline lookup yields CDR1 DFQATT and CDR2 SNEGSKA (reference sequence). The CDR3 consists of 13 residues. The CDR3 nucleotides read TGCAGTGCTGGAAGGACAGGGAGGAATGAGCAGTACTTC. It encodes CSAGRTGRNEQYF.

This clonotype was observed a few times. The genes are TRBV11-2 and TRBJ2-7; D tentatively reads TRBD1 or TRBD2 (5 bases each). The V gene's germline CDR1 is SGHAT and CDR2 FQNNGV. There are 15 residues in the CDR3. The V end lost 5 bases, the J end lost 2 bases, and 16 bases lay between the germline ends. The CDR3 is CASSPSGRSPYEQYF. DNA for the CDR3: TGTGCCAGCAGCCCCTCGGGGCGGTCACCCTACGAGCAGTACTTC.

This chain joins TRBV11-1 and TRBJ2-2, with D perhaps TRBD1 (6 bases). V lost 5 bases and J 4 bases, leaving 20 bases between the germline ends. CDR1 and CDR2 from the germline V gene are SGHAT and FQDESV (reference sequence). This CDR3 contains 17 residues. Here the CDR3 reads CASSKSGGIRITGELFF. Written as DNA, the CDR3 is TGTGCCAGCAGCAAATCTGGGGGCATACGGATCACCGGGGAGCTGTTTTTT.

At least ten counts were recorded for this clonotype. This chain connects TRBV15 to TRBJ2-3, with 8 bases that match TRBD2. V was pared by 0 bases and J by 2 bases, with 4 bases of the junction left unmatched. The CDR3 is 16 amino acids. CDR1 is LNHNV, CDR2 YYDKDF, per germline (reference sequence). CDR3 DNA sequence: TGTGCCACCAGCAGAGATCTACTAGCGGTCACAGATACGCAGTATTTT. Translated, it gives CATSRDLLAVTDTQYF.

This clonotype was detected a few times. V usage is TRBV20-1 and J usage is TRBJ2-4, with TRBD2 matching 12 bases. CDR1 and CDR2 (germline): DFQATT, SNEGSKA (reference sequence). V was pared by 1 base and J by 0 bases, with 10 bases of the junction left unmatched. CDR3 length: 19 amino acids. This CDR3 reads CSARGIGLAGTLAKNIQYF. Here the CDR3 DNA reads TGCAGTGCTAGAGGGATTGGACTAGCGGGAACTCTAGCCAAAAACATTCAGTACTTC.

J is TRBJ2-1 and V is TRBV5-1; D gene unclear. This CDR3 has 12 residues. Looked up from germline, CDR1 is SGHRS and CDR2 is YFSETQ. The germline V and J ends were trimmed by 6 bases and 3 bases, with 7 bases remaining between them. In DNA, the CDR3 is TGCGCCAGCACGGGCGGCTACAATGAGCAGTTCTTC. It is translated as CASTGGYNEQFF. The full variable domain, in which reference TRBV5-1 and TRBJ2-1 provide the parts outside the CDR3, is KAGVTQTPRYLIKTRGQQVTLSCSPISGHRSVSWYQQTPGQGLQFLFEYFSETQRNKGNFPGRFSGRQFSNSRSEMNVSTLELGDSALYLCASTGGYNEQFFGPGTRLTVL.

The rearrangement uses TRBV28 and TRBJ2-5, with 8 bases lining up with TRBD1. This CDR3 comprises 13 residues. Germline V lookup: CDR1 MDHEN, CDR2 SYDVKM. The V segment lost 6 bases and the J segment 5 bases; nucleotides outside the gene matches: 5. This CDR3 reads CASSDRGPETQYF. CDR3 coding DNA: TGTGCCAGCAGCGACAGGGGCCCGGAGACCCAGTACTTC.

This clonotype appeared a few times. The gene calls are TRBV7-9 and TRBJ2-7; possibly TRBD2 for D (6 bases). This CDR3 region has 15 residues. V was trimmed by 5 bases and J by 6 bases, leaving 20 bases between them. Germline assignment: CDR1 SEHNR and CDR2 FQNEAQ (reference sequence). The CDR3 coding sequence is TGTGCCAGCAGCCCACAGCTAACTCACGGGGGCGAGCAGTACTTC. Translation gives CASSPQLTHGGEQYF.

J is TRBJ2-5 and V is TRBV29-1; D perhaps matches TRBD2 (5 bases). The J call is doubtful: the DNA matches TRBJ2-7 better. The germline V gene encodes CDR1 SQVTM and CDR2 ANQGSEA. The CDR3 is made up of 16 amino acids. The CDR3: CSVEVPEVGVAAEQYF. CDR3 DNA: TGCAGCGTTGAAGTGCCGGAGGTAGGAGTCGCGGCCGAGCAGTACTTC.

The rearrangement links TRBV3-1 to TRBJ1-1, with TRBD1 identical over 7 bases. V lost 3 bases and J lost 7; bases outside the gene matches: 2. Germline V lookup: CDR1 LGHDT, CDR2 YNNKEL (reference sequence). There are 12 residues in the CDR3. CDR3 amino acids: CASSQTGIEAFF. Written as DNA, the CDR3 is TGTGCCAGCAGCCAGACAGGGATTGAAGCTTTCTTT.

This rearrangement joins TRBV20-1 to TRBJ1-1; 7 bases line up with TRBD1. The CDR3 contains 14 residues. Germline loops: CDR1 DFQATT, CDR2 SNEGSKA (reference sequence). Trimming took 3 bases from V and 4 from J; bases not matched to a gene: 8. CDR3: CSASLTGPVTEAFF. The CDR3 nucleotides read TGCAGTGCTAGCTTGACAGGGCCGGTCACTGAAGCTTTCTTT.

V is TRBV15 and J is TRBJ2-5; D not resolved. Looked up from germline, CDR1 is LNHNV and CDR2 is YYDKDF (reference sequence). The CDR3 is 14 amino acids. V was pared by 1 base and J by 5 bases, with 11 bases between. CDR3 sequence (DNA): TGTGCCACCAGCAGAGCTGACAACAGCGAGACCCAGTACTTC. Amino acid sequence: CATSRADNSETQYF.

The rearrangement links TRBV6-6 to TRBJ1-5; the D gene is possibly TRBD1 (5 bases). The CDR3 is 14 amino acids. Germline V gene lookup returns CDR1 MNHNY and CDR2 SVGAGI (reference sequence). Trimming cost V 8 bases and J 7 bases, with 18 bases left between them. The CDR3 nucleotides are TGTGCCAGCTCCTCTTTTGGGGGAAAGCAGCCCCAGCATTTT. Protein: CASSSFGGKQPQHF.

The V call is TRBV12-3 or TRBV12-4, the J call TRBJ2-1; 7 bases agree with TRBD2. The CDR3 consists of 15 residues. V trimming: 6 bases; J trimming: 4 bases; junction bases outside the gene matches: 9. CDR3 loop: CASSPTGGRYNEQFF. CDR3 in DNA: TGTGCCAGCAGCCCCACGGGAGGAAGGTACAATGAGCAGTTCTTC.

This clonotype has a handful of counts. V and J are TRBV12-3 or TRBV12-4 and TRBJ2-5, with D perhaps matching TRBD1 or TRBD2 (5 bases each). This CDR3 has 14 residues. V lost 8 bases and J lost 1, with 14 bases in between. The CDR3 reads CASRRGPVQETQYF. The CDR3 DNA follows: TGTGCCAGCCGACGGGGACCCGTCCAAGAGACCCAGTACTTC.

A few counts support this clonotype. The J gene is TRBJ2-4, the V gene TRBV27; TRBD1 agrees at 7 bases. This CDR3 is built from 16 residues. Trimming took 2 bases from V and 1 from J; bases not matched to a gene: 5. Germline V gene lookup returns CDR1 MNHEY and CDR2 SMNVEV (reference sequence). CDR3 DNA sequence: TGTGCCAGCAGTTTAAGTGGGGGACAGGCCAAAAACATTCAGTACTTC. It yields the protein CASSLSGGQAKNIQYF.

The chain recombines TRBV20-1 with TRBJ2-5; TRBD1 matches at 9 bases. The J call is in doubt because the DNA end fits TRBJ2-7 better. The CDR3 length is 15 residues. CDR1 and CDR2 from the germline V gene are DFQATT and SNEGSKA (reference sequence). The CDR3 nucleotides are TGCAGTGCTAGAGATGGCCGGACAGGGGTTTCCGAGCAGTACTTC. Amino acid sequence: CSARDGRTGVSEQYF.

This sequence joins TRBV7-9 and TRBJ1-2; 7 nucleotides agree with TRBD1. The CDR3 length is 18 residues. Germline loops: CDR1 SEHNR, CDR2 FQNEAQ (reference sequence). V trimming: 2 bases; J trimming: 8 bases; junction bases outside the gene matches: 20. In DNA, the CDR3 is TGTGCCAGCAGCTTAAGGGGAGACCAAAGACAGGGAGTGAAAGGCTACACCTTC. It yields the protein CASSLRGDQRQGVKGYTF.

This clonotype has more than one count but fewer than ten. The chain joins TRBV20-1 to TRBJ2-1; TRBD2 might be the D (6 bases). There are 14 residues in the CDR3. CDR1 DFQATT and CDR2 SNEGSKA come from the germline V gene (reference sequence). Trimming shortened V by 3 bases and J by 2 bases, and 11 bases separated the two germline ends. CDR3 nucleotides: TGCAGTGCTAGTCGCGGGATTACCTACAATGAGCAGTTCTTC. Amino acid sequence: CSASRGITYNEQFF.

The gene calls are TRBV27 and TRBJ1-6, with D tentatively TRBD1 (5 bases). Trimming pared 6 bases from V and 10 bases from J, leaving 22 bases between. The CDR3 is 16 amino acids. Per germline, CDR1 MNHEY and CDR2 SMNVEV (reference sequence). The CDR3 is CASRGMRWGRPSPLHF. The DNA for the CDR3 is TGTGCCAGCAGGGGAATGAGGTGGGGGAGGCCCTCACCCCTCCACTTT.